This T cell receptor beta chain comes out of a study of shared clonotypes between healthy human individuals. Study-level background: Every donor yielded three CD4 naive, three CD4 memory, two CD8 naive and one CD8 memory plate.

The CDR3 has 15 amino acids. Germline CDR1 MDHEN, CDR2 SYDVKM. V lost 5 bases to trimming and J lost 0 bases, with 13 bases between them. Replicate PCRs from sorted subsets contained about 200 ng DNA, which is roughly 30,000 T cell genomes. Authors' analysis steps: For the immunoSEQ data, sequences were junction-only without quality scores, so filtering differed. TCRdb's copy holds only in-frame clones and misses some; the assay was immunoSEQ multiplex PCR. The V and J calls and clone size are taken from that table; D and trimming were inferred from the DNA. The table records roughly 2 million clones, around 95% of them present only once. General study findings and limits: Clonotypes not shared had lower generation probabilities than those common to all four donors.

Details on this clone: Its antigen is still unknown.

The receptor comes from a man aged 18 to 30 in good health. Source material: naive CD4+ T cells sorted from blood. Sample subset: CD45RA+ positively selected. The V and J genes are TRBV28 and TRBJ1-1; no clear D gene. CDR3 sequence: CASSASHSMNTEAFF. CDR3 in DNA: TGTGCCAGCAGTGCCTCCCACAGTATGAACACTGAAGCTTTCTTT. The full variable domain, in which reference TRBV28 and TRBJ1-1 provide the parts outside the CDR3, is DVKVTQSSRYLVKRTGEKVFLECVQDMDHENMFWYRQDPGLGLRLIYFSYDVKMKEKGDIPEGYSVSREKKERFSLILESASTNQTSMYLCASSASHSMNTEAFFGQGTRLTVV.